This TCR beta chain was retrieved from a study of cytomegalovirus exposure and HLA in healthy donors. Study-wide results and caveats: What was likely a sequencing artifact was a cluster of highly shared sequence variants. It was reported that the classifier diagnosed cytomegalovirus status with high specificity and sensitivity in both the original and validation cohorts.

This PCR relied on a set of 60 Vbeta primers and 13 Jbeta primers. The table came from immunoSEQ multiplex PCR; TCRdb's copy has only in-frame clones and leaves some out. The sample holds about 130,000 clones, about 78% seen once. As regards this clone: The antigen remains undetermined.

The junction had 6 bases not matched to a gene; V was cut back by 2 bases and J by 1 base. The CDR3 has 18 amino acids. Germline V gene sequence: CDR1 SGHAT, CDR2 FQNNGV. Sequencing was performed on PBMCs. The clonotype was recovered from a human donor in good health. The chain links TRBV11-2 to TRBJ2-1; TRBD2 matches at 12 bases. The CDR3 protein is CASSLRSLAGGSYNEQFF. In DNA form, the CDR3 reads TGTGCCAGCAGCTTAAGGTCTCTAGCGGGAGGGTCCTACAATGAGCAGTTCTTC.